This entry lists 4 T cell receptor beta chains sequenced from one sample in a study of T cells expressing NK-cell markers. No DNA is given; TCRdb re-called the 5' RACE reads and lists each CDR3 protein once. The listing records almost 450,000 distinct CDR3 sequences. The material sequenced was blood T cells: a sorted CD56 or NKG2C T cell subset, CD4+ or CD8+ T cells, or bulk PBMC T cells (not recorded which). The source of these receptors is a woman between 18 and 75 years old in good health.

V and J are TRBV7-3 and TRBJ2-2; TCRdb selects TRBD1, and the lack of DNA leaves this call unchecked. Germline lookup yields CDR1 SGHTA and CDR2 FQGTGA. The CDR3 is 16 amino acids. The CDR3 loop reads CASSFVSGTTTGELFF.

The chain recombines TRBV14 with TRBJ2-7; the D gene TCRdb calls, TRBD1, cannot be checked with no DNA. Germline lookup yields CDR1 SGHDN and CDR2 FVKESK. The CDR3 extends over 16 amino acids. The CDR3 here is CASSPGTDGPTYEQYF.

This sequence joins TRBV7-2 and TRBJ2-2; TCRdb designates TRBD2, a call that cannot be tested without DNA. Germline V gene data show CDR1 as SGHTA and CDR2 as FQGNSA. The CDR3 extends over 15 amino acids. The CDR3 protein is CASSSLTSGTGELFF.

This chain connects TRBV14 to TRBJ2-1; TCRdb calls TRBD2, which cannot be checked without DNA. CDR1 and CDR2 (germline): SGHDN, FVKESK. There are 16 residues in the CDR3. Here the CDR3 reads CASSAFSVYSYNEQFF. Full variable domain (rest looked up from reference TRBV14 and TRBJ2-1): EAGVTQFPSHSVIEKGQTVTLRCDPISGHDNLYWYRRVMGKEIKFLLHFVKESKQDESGMPNNRFLAERTGGTYSTLKVQPAELEDSGVYFCASSAFSVYSYNEQFFGPGTRLTVL.